These 20 T cell receptor beta chains were all obtained from the same sample, sequenced in a study of T cells after yellow fever vaccination (dated by TCRdb to about 2019). Read against the paper, the sample's treatment or condition label means: live attenuated yellow fever vaccine strain. The method was 5' RACE. Reads for this sample came from an Illumina HiSeq 2500. The public sequencing data were trimmed at Q25 with fastp and processed into clonotypes with MiXCR by TCRdb, which kept only in-frame beta chains. Here each entry gathers all rows of one CDR3 protein and keeps the most common genes and DNA. The sample table records approximately 61,000 distinct CDR3 sequences; around 6.9% of these occur just once. The top ten constitute roughly two fifths of the sample. Sequencing used CD8+ T cells sorted from PBMCs, obtained on the day of the first yellow fever vaccination. The receptors derive from a man younger than 35 who received the YFV17D yellow fever vaccine.

Only a few counts were recorded for this clonotype. This sequence joins TRBV6-1 and TRBJ1-2; 8 nucleotides match TRBD1. Per the germline V gene, CDR1 is MNHNS and CDR2 is SASEGT. The CDR3 has 14 residues. Trimming at V came to 5 bases and at J to 6 bases, leaving 8 bases not matched to a gene. CDR3 amino acids: CASSPQGADHGYTF. The CDR3 DNA sequence: TGTGCCAGCAGTCCCCAGGGGGCCGACCATGGCTACACCTTC.

This clonotype has more than one count but fewer than ten. The rearrangement links TRBV29-1 to TRBJ2-5; TRBD2 matches at 7 bases. The germline CDR1 and CDR2 sequences are SQVTM and ANQGSEA. Trimming took 3 bases from V and 5 from J; bases not matched to a gene: 3. The CDR3 has 12 amino acids. The CDR3 is CSVEPLAETQYF. CDR3 nucleotides: TGCAGCGTTGAGCCACTAGCGGAGACCCAGTACTTC.

This rearrangement joins TRBV30 to TRBJ2-2, with D possibly matching TRBD1 (6 bases). V was clipped by 7 bases and J by 6 bases, with 18 bases between them. CDR3 length: 14 amino acids. Per the germline V gene, CDR1 is GTSNPN and CDR2 is SVGIG (reference sequence). The CDR3 bases are TGTGCCTCGGACCCCACAGGGTACCCCGGGGAGCTGTTTTTT. Its protein product is CASDPTGYPGELFF.

The chain is built from TRBV7-2 and TRBJ2-3; no clear D gene. Germline V gene lookup returns CDR1 SGHTA and CDR2 FQGNSA. Trimming removed 4 bases from V and 2 bases from J, with 16 bases in between. This CDR3 is 16 amino acids long. Written as DNA, the CDR3 is TGTGCCAGCAGCTCACAAGGAGCGTGGCTCACAGATACGCAGTATTTT. Its protein product is CASSSQGAWLTDTQYF. The whole variable domain, filled in from reference TRBV7-2 and TRBJ2-3, reads GAGVSQSPSNKVTEKGKDVELRCDPISGHTALYWYRQSLGQGLEFLIYFQGNSAPDKSGLPSDRFSAERTGGSVSTLTIQRTQQEDSAVYLCASSSQGAWLTDTQYFGPGTRLTVL.

This clonotype was picked up many times. The chain recombines TRBV3-1 with TRBJ1-5; 7 bases align to TRBD1. This CDR3 is built from 14 residues. Per the germline V gene, CDR1 is LGHDT and CDR2 is YNNKEL (reference sequence). After removal of 1 base from V and 8 bases from J, the junction contained 5 bases not matched to a gene. The CDR3 region is CASSQATGSKPQHF. As DNA, the CDR3 is TGTGCCAGCAGCCAAGCGACAGGGAGTAAGCCCCAGCATTTT.

The rearrangement links TRBV5-4 to TRBJ1-1, with D hard to call. This CDR3 comprises 14 residues. Germline V lookup: CDR1 SGHNT, CDR2 YYREEE (reference sequence). V shed 2 bases and J shed 6 bases, with 14 bases lying between them. CDR3 nucleotide sequence: TGTGCCAGCAGCTTTGGAAAAGTCAACTCTGAAGCTTTCTTT. Amino acid sequence: CASSFGKVNSEAFF.

This clonotype was observed a few times. Relative to the germline gene, one junction end is altered; a read error may explain this. The chain recombines TRBV6-2 or TRBV6-3 with TRBJ1-5, with TRBD1 as a possible D gene (6 bases). The CDR3 contains 10 residues. The germline gives CDR1 MNHEY, CDR2 SVGEGT. The CDR3 here is CATNSRGRNF. Written as DNA, the CDR3 is TGTGCCACCAATTCCAGGGGTAGGAATTTT.

This clonotype came up many times. This chain uses TRBV9 with TRBJ2-7; TRBD2 matches 7 bases. The germline V gene has CDR1 SGDLS and CDR2 YYNGEE. V shed 0 bases, J shed 2 bases, and the junction held 2 bases outside the gene matches. The CDR3 is 14 residues long. The CDR3 nucleotides are TGTGCCAGCAGCGTAGGGGAGGGGCCCTACGAGCAGTACTTC. Translation: CASSVGEGPYEQYF.

This clonotype was seen ten or more times. This sequence joins TRBV12-3 or TRBV12-4 and TRBJ2-5, with no clear D. The CDR3 consists of 12 residues. V was clipped by 5 bases and J by 5 bases, with 9 bases between them. Here the CDR3 DNA reads TGTGCCAGCAGTCGGGTTGGCGAGACCCAGTACTTC. Protein: CASSRVGETQYF.

V usage is TRBV6-5 and J usage is TRBJ2-2; D may correspond to TRBD1 or TRBD2 (6 bases each). CDR1 is MNHEY and CDR2 is SVGAGI in the germline V gene. Trimming cost V 0 bases and J 3 bases, with 11 bases left between them. The CDR3 has 16 residues. The CDR3 nucleotides are TGTGCCAGCAGTTACTCGAGGGGGGAATACACCGGGGAGCTGTTTTTT. Amino acids: CASSYSRGEYTGELFF.

This clonotype was seen a few times. The rearrangement uses TRBV19 and TRBJ1-1; D unresolved. Germline loops: CDR1 LNHDA, CDR2 SQIVND (reference sequence). The CDR3 has 17 residues. V was shortened by 0 bases and J by 0 bases, with 14 bases between the two germline ends. The CDR3 reads CASSIDARLTVNTEAFF. CDR3 nucleotides: TGTGCCAGTAGTATAGACGCCCGGTTGACGGTGAACACTGAAGCTTTCTTT.

This rearrangement joins TRBV12-3 or TRBV12-4 to TRBJ2-1; D is unresolved. V was shortened by 6 bases and J by 9 bases, with 12 bases between the two germline ends. The CDR3 contains 12 residues. The CDR3 DNA reads as TGTGCCAGCAGCAAGAATATGGCTGAGCAGTTCTTC. It yields the protein CASSKNMAEQFF.

This clonotype was recorded many times. The chain employs TRBV4-1 and TRBJ2-1; D perhaps matches TRBD1 (6 bases). The germline CDR1 and CDR2 sequences are MGHRA and YSYEKL. The CDR3 is 14 residues long. Trimming took 0 bases from V and 5 from J, leaving 8 bases between them. The CDR3 sequence: CASSQDGGHNEQFF. In DNA, the CDR3 is TGCGCCAGCAGCCAAGATGGGGGCCACAATGAGCAGTTCTTC.

This clonotype occurred a few times. The rearrangement links TRBV27 to TRBJ1-4; D might be TRBD1 (6 bases). The CDR3 sequence is 14 residues long. Germline lookup yields CDR1 MNHEY and CDR2 SMNVEV (reference sequence). V shed 4 bases and J shed 8 bases, with 14 bases lying between them. The CDR3 sequence: CASSSRTVLEKLFF. The DNA for the CDR3 is TGTGCCAGCAGTTCAAGGACAGTCCTCGAAAAACTGTTTTTT.

This clonotype has more than one count but fewer than ten. The V and J genes are TRBV5-6 and TRBJ1-3; TRBD1 agrees at 7 bases. CDR3 length: 17 amino acids. Per the germline V gene, CDR1 is SGHDT and CDR2 is YYEEEE. The ends lost 4 bases at V and 0 bases at J; junction bases unmatched: 10. The CDR3 DNA is TGTGCCAGCAGCCCCAGGGGGTATCTGAGCTCTGGAAACACCATATATTTT. It yields the protein CASSPRGYLSSGNTIYF.

The chain is built from TRBV2 and TRBJ2-7; 9 nucleotides agree with TRBD1. CDR3 size: 14 residues. Germline trimming cut 6 bases from V and 2 bases from J; bases unmatched to any gene: 5. CDR1 and CDR2 (germline): SNHLY, FYNNEI. The CDR3 protein is CASRPTGGPYEQYV. CDR3 coding DNA: TGTGCCAGCAGACCCACAGGGGGCCCCTACGAGCAGTACGTC.

This chain links TRBV14 with TRBJ2-5; D might be TRBD1 (5 bases). V shed 4 bases and J shed 7 bases, with 19 bases lying between them. The length of the CDR3 is 15 residues. Germline CDR1 SGHDN, CDR2 FVKESK. CDR3 protein: CASSRQAGMVGTQYF. The DNA for the CDR3 is TGTGCCAGCAGCCGGCAGGCAGGGATGGTGGGGACCCAGTACTTC.

This clonotype came up many times. The chain couples TRBV6-1 to TRBJ1-5; 7 nucleotides line up with TRBD1. Unmatched junction bases numbered 5, after V lost 6 bases and J lost 0 bases. This CDR3 is built from 15 residues. CDR1 is MNHNS and CDR2 is SASEGT in the germline V gene. Written as DNA, the CDR3 is TGTGCCAGCAGAATTGGGACAGCTAGCAATCAGCCCCAGCATTTT. Encoded protein: CASRIGTASNQPQHF.

This clonotype was counted at least ten times. The chain carries TRBV20-1 and TRBJ1-1; 8 nucleotides align to TRBD1. Germline V gives CDR1 DFQATT, CDR2 SNEGSKA (reference sequence). V was clipped by 4 bases and J by 11 bases; unmatched bases: 9. The CDR3 is 12 residues long. CDR3 DNA sequence: TGCAGTGCTACAGGGGGCGGAATGGACGCTTTCTTT. This sequence encodes CSATGGGMDAFF.

This clonotype has more than one count but fewer than ten. The chain uses TRBV20-1 and TRBJ2-2, with no clear D. The CDR3 extends over 15 amino acids. V was cut by 0 bases and J by 3 bases, with 11 bases left in between. CDR1 is DFQATT and CDR2 is SNEGSKA in the germline V gene (reference sequence). The CDR3 DNA reads TGCAGTGCTAGAGATTGGGCCTTGGACACCGGGGAGCTGTTTTTT. This codes for CSARDWALDTGELFF.